The next 14 T cell receptor beta chains were all read from a single sample in a study of blood T cells in healthy people across ages. A second about 6 to 11 cycle PCR used barcoded and J-beta primers. A single record per CDR3 protein comes from TCRdb applying MiXCR to the 5' RACE reads. The data contain hundreds of thousands of distinct CDR3 sequences, around 54% of them seen just once; the ten biggest clones take up 30% to 40%. Material for sequencing was blood. The receptors were sampled from a man aged 55 to 69 in good health.

This rearrangement joins TRBV6-1 to TRBJ1-6; D not resolved. The CDR3 extends over 12 amino acids. The V gene lost 2 bases and the J gene lost 9 bases, with 5 bases spanning the gap. The germline V gene encodes CDR1 MNHNS and CDR2 SASEGT. The CDR3 region is CASSERPSPLHF. The DNA for the CDR3 is TGTGCCAGCAGTGAAAGACCTTCACCCCTCCACTTT.

This clonotype was counted ten times or more. V and J are TRBV9 and TRBJ2-6; D remains ambiguous. Between the trimmed V and J ends, which lost 3 bases and 0 bases, there was a span of 4 bases. The CDR3 extends over 14 amino acids. Germline assignment: CDR1 SGDLS and CDR2 YYNGEE. Here the CDR3 reads CASSAPSGANVLTF. The CDR3 coding sequence is TGTGCCAGCAGCGCACCCTCTGGGGCCAACGTCCTGACTTTC.

The chain combines TRBV5-1 with TRBJ1-4; no clear D gene. Deletions cut 3 bases from V and 5 bases from J, with 8 bases between. The CDR3 runs 13 residues. The germline V gene has CDR1 SGHRS and CDR2 YFSETQ. DNA of the CDR3: TGCGCCAGCAGCTCGAGCACAAATGAAAAACTGTTTTTT. Protein: CASSSSTNEKLFF.

This chain links TRBV6-5 with TRBJ1-2, with no clear D. The CDR3 runs 15 residues. The V and J ends lost 1 base and 6 bases respectively, with 15 bases between them. Germline CDR1 MNHEY, CDR2 SVGAGI. In nucleotides, the CDR3 is TGTGCCAGCAGTTACTTAAGGGTAGGAGGGAATGGCTACACCTTC. It yields the protein CASSYLRVGGNGYTF.

The chain joins TRBV6-5 to TRBJ1-6; D is uncertain. Germline CDR1 MNHEY, CDR2 SVGAGI. The CDR3 runs to 14 residues. V lost 6 bases, J lost 1 base, and 7 bases lay in between. CDR3 bases: TGTGCCAGCAGCTCCCAATCCTATAATTCACCCCTCCACTTT. The encoded protein is CASSSQSYNSPLHF.

This clonotype was seen more than once but under ten times. V and J are TRBV3-1 and TRBJ1-6; D unresolved. Trimming took 3 bases from V and 9 from J, leaving 12 bases between them. Germline CDR1 is LGHDT and CDR2 is YNNKEL (reference sequence). The CDR3 has 14 amino acids. The CDR3 DNA follows: TGTGCCAGCAGCCATGCAGGAGAAGGTTCACCCCTCCACTTT. This codes for CASSHAGEGSPLHF.

This clonotype has a single count. The chain recombines TRBV10-3 with TRBJ2-1, with D possibly called TRBD1 or TRBD2 (6 bases each). The germline V gene has CDR1 ENHRY and CDR2 SYGVKD. The CDR3 has 17 amino acids. V was pared by 0 bases and J by 9 bases, with 21 bases between. The CDR3 reads CAISESTGRGGGTEQFF. The CDR3 DNA reads as TGTGCCATCAGTGAGTCCACGGGGCGGGGTGGGGGCACTGAGCAGTTCTTC.

The chain uses TRBV6-1 and TRBJ2-5, with 12 bases lining up with TRBD2. Trimming took 5 bases from V and 2 from J; bases not matched to a gene: 9. CDR1 and CDR2 (germline): MNHNS, SASEGT. The CDR3 contains 17 residues. CDR3 loop: CASSPRGLAGKQETQYF. In DNA, the CDR3 is TGTGCCAGCAGTCCCCGTGGACTAGCGGGGAAACAAGAGACCCAGTACTTC.

The chain has TRBV29-1 and TRBJ2-1, with 10 bases aligning to TRBD1. CDR1 SQVTM and CDR2 ANQGSEA come from the germline V gene. With 8 bases clipped from V and 4 bases from J, the junction kept 5 bases outside the gene matches. The CDR3 covers 13 residues. The DNA of the CDR3 is TGCAGCTCCTCGGGACAGGGGTACAATGAGCAGTTCTTC. Its translation: CSSSGQGYNEQFF.

The rearrangement joins TRBV11-2 to TRBJ2-1; 7 nucleotides match TRBD1. Trimming removed 6 bases from V and 4 bases from J; junction bases left unmatched: 12. This CDR3 region has 16 residues. Per germline, CDR1 SGHAT and CDR2 FQNNGV. This CDR3 reads CASRIREGAGYNEQFF. The DNA for the CDR3 is TGTGCCAGCAGGATACGCGAGGGGGCAGGTTACAATGAGCAGTTCTTC.

This rearrangement joins TRBV5-6 to TRBJ1-5; maybe TRBD1 (5 bases). CDR1 SGHDT and CDR2 YYEEEE come from the germline V gene. Trimming pared 0 bases from V and 3 bases from J, leaving 7 bases between. CDR3 length: 14 amino acids. The CDR3 protein is CASSLGQINQPQHF. The CDR3 DNA sequence: TGTGCCAGCAGCTTGGGACAGATCAATCAGCCCCAGCATTTT.

V usage is TRBV7-2 and J usage is TRBJ2-7; TRBD1 matches at 8 bases. Losses at the gene ends were 5 bases for V and 3 bases for J; bases not matched to a gene: 6. Germline lookup yields CDR1 SGHTA and CDR2 FQGNSA. The CDR3 is made up of 14 amino acids. In nucleotides, the CDR3 is TGTGCCAGCAGCGGGACAGGTTCTCGCTACGAGCAGTACTTC. This translates into CASSGTGSRYEQYF. Full variable domain (outside the CDR3, taken from reference TRBV7-2 and TRBJ2-7): GAGVSQSPSNKVTEKGKDVELRCDPISGHTALYWYRQSLGQGLEFLIYFQGNSAPDKSGLPSDRFSAERTGGSVSTLTIQRTQQEDSAVYLCASSGTGSRYEQYFGPGTRLTVT.

The rearrangement joins TRBV20-1 to TRBJ2-1, with a possible D match to TRBD2 (6 bases). The J call may be wrong; the DNA end is better matched by TRBJ2-7. Germline V gives CDR1 DFQATT, CDR2 SNEGSKA (reference sequence). CDR3 length: 14 residues. This CDR3 reads CSAVGAGPFNEQYF. In nucleotides, the CDR3 is TGCAGTGCTGTGGGTGCGGGGCCATTCAATGAGCAGTACTTC.

The chain joins TRBV6-6 to TRBJ2-1; 12 nucleotides align to TRBD2. This CDR3 comprises 17 residues. CDR1 is MNHNY, CDR2 SVGAGI, per germline (reference sequence). The V gene end was trimmed by 7 bases and the J gene end by 6 bases; junction bases not matched to a gene: 13. CDR3 sequence (DNA): TGTGCCAGCACCCCACTAGCGGGGGGCAACATTCTCAATGAGCAGTTCTTC. Its translation is CASTPLAGGNILNEQFF.